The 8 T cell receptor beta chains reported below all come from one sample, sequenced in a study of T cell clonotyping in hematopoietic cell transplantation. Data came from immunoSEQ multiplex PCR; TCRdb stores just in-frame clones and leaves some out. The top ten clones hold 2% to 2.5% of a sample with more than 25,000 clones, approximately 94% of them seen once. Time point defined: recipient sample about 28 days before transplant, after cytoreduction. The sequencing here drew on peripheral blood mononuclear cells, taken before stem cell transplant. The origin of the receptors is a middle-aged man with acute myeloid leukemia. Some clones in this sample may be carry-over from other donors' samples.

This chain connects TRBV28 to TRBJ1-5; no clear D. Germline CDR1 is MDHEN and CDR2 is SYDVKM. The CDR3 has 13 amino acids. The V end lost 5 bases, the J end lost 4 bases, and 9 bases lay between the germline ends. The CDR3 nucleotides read TGTGCCAGCAGTAGAGGTAGGAATCAGCCCCAGCATTTT. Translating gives CASSRGRNQPQHF.

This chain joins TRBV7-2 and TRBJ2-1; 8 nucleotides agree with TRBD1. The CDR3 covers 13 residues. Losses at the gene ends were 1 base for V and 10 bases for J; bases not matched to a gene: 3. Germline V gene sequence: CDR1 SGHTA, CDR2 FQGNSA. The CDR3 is CASSLGQGREQFF. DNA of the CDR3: TGTGCCAGCAGCTTAGGACAGGGGAGAGAGCAGTTCTTC.

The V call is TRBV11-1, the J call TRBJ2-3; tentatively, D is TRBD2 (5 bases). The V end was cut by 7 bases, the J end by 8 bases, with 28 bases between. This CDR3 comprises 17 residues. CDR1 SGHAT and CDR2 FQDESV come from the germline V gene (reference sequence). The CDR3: CASTLLLQAAQAGTQYF. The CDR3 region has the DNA TGTGCCAGCACCCTACTACTGCAAGCGGCGCAGGCAGGTACGCAGTATTTT. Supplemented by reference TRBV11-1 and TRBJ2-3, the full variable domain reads EAEVAQSPRYKITEKSQAVAFWCDPISGHATLYWYRQILGQGPELLVQFQDESVVDDSQLPKDRFSAERLKGVDSTLKIQPAELGDSAMYLCASTLLLQAAQAGTQYFGPGTRLTVL.

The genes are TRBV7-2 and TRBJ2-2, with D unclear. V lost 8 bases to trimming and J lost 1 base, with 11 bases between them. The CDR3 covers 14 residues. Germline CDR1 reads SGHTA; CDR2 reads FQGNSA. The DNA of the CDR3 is TGTGCCAGCTCCTTCCCGGGGAACACCGGGGAGCTGTTTTTT. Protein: CASSFPGNTGELFF.

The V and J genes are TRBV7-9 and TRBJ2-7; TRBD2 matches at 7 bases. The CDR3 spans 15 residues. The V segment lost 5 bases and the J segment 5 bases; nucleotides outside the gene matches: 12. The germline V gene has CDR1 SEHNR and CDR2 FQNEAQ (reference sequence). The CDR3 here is CASSGIGLGLDEQYF. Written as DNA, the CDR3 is TGTGCCAGCAGCGGGATTGGACTAGGATTAGACGAGCAGTACTTC. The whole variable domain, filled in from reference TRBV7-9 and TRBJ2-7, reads DTGVSQNPRHKITKRGQNVTFRCDPISEHNRLYWYRQTLGQGPEFLTYFQNEAQLEKSRLLSDRFSAERPKGSFSTLEIQRTEQGDSAMYLCASSGIGLGLDEQYFGPGTRLTVT.

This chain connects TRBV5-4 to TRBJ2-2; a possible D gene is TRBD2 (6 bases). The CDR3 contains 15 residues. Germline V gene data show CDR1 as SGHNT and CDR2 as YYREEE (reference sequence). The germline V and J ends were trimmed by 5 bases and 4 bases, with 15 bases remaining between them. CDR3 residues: CASSQGGVGTGELFF. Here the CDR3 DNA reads TGTGCCAGCAGTCAAGGAGGGGTGGGCACCGGGGAGCTGTTTTTT.

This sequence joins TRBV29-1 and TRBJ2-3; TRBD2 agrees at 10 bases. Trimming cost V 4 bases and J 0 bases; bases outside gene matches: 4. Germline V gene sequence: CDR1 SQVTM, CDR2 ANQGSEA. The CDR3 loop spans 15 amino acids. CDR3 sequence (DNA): TGCAGCGTTGCCGGGACTAGCGCTAGCACAGATACGCAGTATTTT. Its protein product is CSVAGTSASTDTQYF.

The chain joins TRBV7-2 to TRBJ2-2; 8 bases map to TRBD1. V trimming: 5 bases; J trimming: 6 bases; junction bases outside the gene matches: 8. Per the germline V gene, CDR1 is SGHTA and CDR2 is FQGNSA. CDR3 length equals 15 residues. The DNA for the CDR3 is TGTGCCAGCAGCCCGGGACAGGCTGGTGCCGGGGAGCTGTTTTTT. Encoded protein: CASSPGQAGAGELFF.